Below, 17 T cell receptor beta chains from the same sample are listed, as sequenced in a study of blood T cell repertoires in COVID-19. Generated by immunoSEQ multiplex PCR, the TCRdb table keeps only in-frame clones and is missing some. The data hold fewer than 450,000 clones, with roughly 91% observed a single time. The sequencing input was PBMCs or T cells enriched from blood (not recorded which). The source is a young woman who had recovered from COVID-19.

As regards this clone: The same CDR3 can be traced to other DNA sequences in this sample. V is TRBV30 and J is TRBJ2-2; D is possibly TRBD2 (5 bases). The CDR3 is made up of 13 amino acids. Per the germline V gene, CDR1 is GTSNPN and CDR2 is SVGIG (reference sequence). V lost 2 bases and J 2 bases, leaving 6 bases between the germline ends. The DNA of the CDR3 is TGTGCCTGGAGTAGCGGAAACACCGGGGAGCTGTTTTTT. Its protein is CAWSSGNTGELFF.

V usage is TRBV21-1 and J usage is TRBJ2-1; TRBD2, the table's D call, lacks a check against the DNA. TRBV21-1 has pseudogene status. This CDR3 spans 10 amino acids. In nucleotides, the CDR3 is TGTGCCAGTACTAGACTGGAGCAGTTCTTC. It is translated as CASTRLEQFF.

CDR3 region: CASSEISRAGGLYNEQFF. For the CDR3, the DNA is TGTGCCAGCAGTGAAATCTCACGAGCGGGGGGCCTATACAATGAGCAGTTCTTC. This chain uses TRBV25-1 with TRBJ2-1; 9 bases agree with TRBD2. Unmatched junction bases numbered 12, after V lost 2 bases and J lost 4 bases. The CDR3 is 18 residues long. Germline V CDR1 and CDR2: MGHDK, SYGVNS.

This clone turned up a few times. The genes are TRBV10-2 and TRBJ1-2; D not resolved. The germline CDR1 and CDR2 sequences are WSHSY and SAAADI. The CDR3 length is 15 residues. Trimming left V 0 bases short and J 4 bases short, with 12 bases between. In DNA form, the CDR3 reads TGCGCCAGCAGTGAGTCGTTTACAGCCTCCTATGGCTACACCTTC. Its translation: CASSESFTASYGYTF.

This chain links TRBV12-3 or TRBV12-4 with TRBJ1-1; no clear D gene. The CDR3 extends over 11 amino acids. Deletions cut 6 bases from V and 3 bases from J, with 5 bases between. CDR3 nucleotides: TGTGCCAGCAGATATGACACTGAAGCTTTCTTT. Translated, it gives CASRYDTEAFF.

This clone is a singleton in its sample. The genes are TRBV7-9 and TRBJ1-2, with a weak D call TRBD1 (6 bases). V was shortened by 5 bases and J by 8 bases, with 15 bases between the two germline ends. In germline, CDR1 is SEHNR, CDR2 FQNEAQ (reference sequence). There are 13 residues in the CDR3. The CDR3 spells CASSPNRENGYTF. CDR3 coding DNA: TGTGCCAGCAGCCCAAACAGGGAAAACGGCTACACCTTC.

The chain employs TRBV5-1 and TRBJ1-1, with D uncertain. CDR1 and CDR2 (germline): SGHRS, YFSETQ. V lost 0 bases to trimming and J lost 1 base, with 7 bases between them. This CDR3 has 14 residues. The CDR3 region is CASSLGHANTEAFF. In DNA form, the CDR3 reads TGCGCCAGCAGCTTGGGACACGCGAACACTGAAGCTTTCTTT.

The gene calls are TRBV5-1 and TRBJ2-7; possibly TRBD1 for D (6 bases). V lost 5 bases, J lost 2 bases, and 17 bases lay in between. The germline V gene has CDR1 SGHRS and CDR2 YFSETQ. The CDR3 consists of 15 residues. CDR3 residues: CASSTPGQGAYEQYF. DNA for the CDR3: TGCGCCAGCAGTACCCCGGGACAAGGAGCCTACGAGCAGTACTTC.

In this sample, this clone turned up once. V usage is TRBV2 and J usage is TRBJ1-3; a weak D match, TRBD1 (5 bases). Looked up from germline, CDR1 is SNHLY and CDR2 is FYNNEI. The CDR3 runs to 14 residues. V lost 4 bases, J lost 1 base, and 8 bases lay in between. CDR3 residues: CASSGGGSGNTIYF. The CDR3 nucleotides read TGTGCCAGCAGTGGGGGGGGTTCTGGAAACACCATATATTTT.

V and J are TRBV4-1 and TRBJ1-2; D perhaps matches TRBD1 (6 bases). Trimming stripped 4 bases from V and 4 bases from J, with 13 bases between. Germline values: CDR1 MGHRA, CDR2 YSYEKL. The CDR3 has 14 residues. CDR3 amino acids: CASSLTTGTYGYTF. The CDR3 coding sequence is TGCGCCAGCAGCCTTACGACAGGCACCTATGGCTACACCTTC.

The genes are TRBV19 and TRBJ2-3; D possibly corresponds to TRBD1 (6 bases). V dropped 3 bases and J dropped 6 bases, with 22 bases sitting between them. Looked up from germline, CDR1 is LNHDA and CDR2 is SQIVND (reference sequence). This CDR3 region has 17 residues. The CDR3 bases are TGTGCCAGTAGTATGGGATCCCTTCGGGACAATCGGGATACGCAGTATTTT. It yields the protein CASSMGSLRDNRDTQYF. The full variable domain, completed using reference TRBV19 and TRBJ2-3, is DGGITQSPKYLFRKEGQNVTLSCEQNLNHDAMYWYRQDPGQGLRLIYYSQIVNDFQKGDIAEGYSVSREKKESFPLTVTSAQKNPTAFYLCASSMGSLRDNRDTQYFGPGTRLTVL.

This rearrangement joins TRBV7-8 to TRBJ2-2; TRBD2 agrees at 8 bases. The CDR3 totals 21 residues. Germline V gene sequence: CDR1 SGHVS, CDR2 FQNEAQ. V gave up 1 base and J gave up 0 bases; unmatched junction bases: 16. The DNA of the CDR3 is TGTGCCAGCAGCTTAGTTCGTCGCGGGGGGCTTGTTCTCCCGAACACCGGGGAGCTGTTTTTT. Residues: CASSLVRRGGLVLPNTGELFF.

The rearrangement uses TRBV6-6 and TRBJ2-2, with D uncertain. V dropped 1 base and J dropped 0 bases, with 6 bases sitting between them. The CDR3 has 15 amino acids. Germline-derived CDR1 and CDR2 are MNHNY and SVGAGI (reference sequence). In DNA form, the CDR3 reads TGTGCCAGCAGTTACTGGGCACCGAACACCGGGGAGCTGTTTTTT. Protein product: CASSYWAPNTGELFF.

The V and J genes are TRBV9 and TRBJ1-1; 7 positions match TRBD1. Germline V gene lookup returns CDR1 SGDLS and CDR2 YYNGEE. The J segment lost 0 bases and the V segment lost 3 bases, leaving 5 bases of the junction unmatched. The CDR3 contains 15 residues. CDR3 DNA: TGTGCCAGCAGCGCAGGGGGGCCCATGAACACTGAAGCTTTCTTT. Its protein product is CASSAGGPMNTEAFF.

The rearrangement uses TRBV30 and TRBJ1-5; D remains unclear. Deletions cut 4 bases from V and 5 bases from J, with 15 bases between. CDR3 length equals 14 residues. The germline gives CDR1 GTSNPN, CDR2 SVGIG (reference sequence). DNA for the CDR3: TGTGCCTGGAATGGCGGAGCCGGGGATCAGCCCCAGCATTTT. Its protein is CAWNGGAGDQPQHF.

The chain couples TRBV11-2 to TRBJ2-1; 9 bases align to TRBD2. Trimming removed 5 bases from V and 6 bases from J; junction bases left unmatched: 8. The CDR3 covers 15 residues. Germline V gives CDR1 SGHAT, CDR2 FQNNGV. The CDR3 loop reads CASSPMGTSLNEQFF. The CDR3 DNA reads as TGTGCCAGCAGCCCGATGGGGACTAGCCTCAATGAGCAGTTCTTC.

The rearrangement joins TRBV27 to TRBJ1-2; the match to TRBD1 covers 8 bases. This CDR3 is 15 amino acids long. Germline trimming cut 2 bases from V and 1 base from J; bases unmatched to any gene: 3. Per germline, CDR1 MNHEY and CDR2 SMNVEV (reference sequence). For the CDR3, the DNA is TGTGCCAGCAGTTTAACGGGACAGGTTAACTATGGCTACACCTTC. Translating gives CASSLTGQVNYGYTF.